Listed here is a single T cell receptor beta chain. The data originate from a study of CD8 T cells in ankylosing spondylitis. The CDR3 runs to 13 residues. The V gene lost 3 bases and the J gene lost 8 bases, with 14 bases spanning the gap. Germline values: CDR1 SNHLY, CDR2 FYNNEI. TCRdb reprocessed the 5' RACE reads via MiXCR and lists one record per CDR3 protein. The table records 100,000 to 150,000 distinct CDR3 sequences, about 10% of them present only once. The V call is TRBV2, the J call TRBJ2-7, with D maybe TRBD1 (6 bases). Sequencing was done on a sample of blood, either unsorted or a sorted T cell fraction (not recorded which). The source is a female donor with ankylosing spondylitis or in good health (not recorded which). The CDR3 protein is CASSDENRVKQYF. The CDR3 DNA sequence: TGTGCCAGCAGTGACGAGAACAGGGTTAAGCAGTACTTC.